This T cell receptor (beta chain) was observed in a study of blood T cell repertoires in COVID-19. Background on the study: Sources were T cells, B-cell-depleted T cells, or PBMCs; the material itself was cDNA or gDNA.

Original data processing: Quantification of nucleated cells was approximated via reference gene primer amplification. Produced via immunoSEQ multiplex PCR; TCRdb's table is partial and in-frame only. The V and J calls and the clone size are those of that table, but D and trimming were determined from the DNA. The sample yields 410,000 or so clones, about 89% seen once. V gave up 1 base and J gave up 1 base, with 4 bases separating them. In germline, CDR1 is PRHDT, CDR2 FYEKMQ (reference sequence). The CDR3 totals 13 residues. The chain carries TRBV13 and TRBJ1-1, with unresolved D. The TCR sequence derives from a middle-aged woman with COVID-19, enrolled during active disease. The sequenced sample consisted of peripheral blood. In nucleotides, the CDR3 is TGTGCCAGCAGCTTAGCACAGAACACTGAAGCTTTCTTT. Its translation: CASSLAQNTEAFF.